This T cell receptor (beta chain) was recorded in a study of T-cell memory formation after mild COVID-19. Study context: Among the donors, TCR clusters were largely specific to each donor. Study-level results: Those CD4+ clones that contracted were mainly in CM and EM (CD8+ ones in EMRA).

TCRdb itself ran the 5' RACE reads through MiXCR, one entry per CDR3 protein. The table includes some 300,000 distinct CDR3 sequences, just under 20% detected once. This clonotype was observed a few times. What it binds is unknown. The V gene lost 2 bases and the J gene lost 2 bases, with 3 bases spanning the gap. The CDR3 has 12 residues. CDR1 is LNHNV, CDR2 YYDKDF, per germline (reference sequence). The chain recombines TRBV15 with TRBJ1-1, with unresolved D. The sequence was collected from a man in his late teens or twenties who had mild COVID-19 (a few samples of this study predate the infection). Cell type and time point are not known. The specimen was PBMCs or a T cell subset sorted from them (not recorded which). Here the CDR3 DNA reads TGTGCCACCAGCAGACTAAACACTGAAGCTTTCTTT. Protein sequence: CATSRLNTEAFF. The full variable domain, its missing parts supplied by reference TRBV15 and TRBJ1-1, is DAMVIQNPRYQVTQFGKPVTLSCSQTLNHNVMYWYQQKSSQAPKLLFHYYDKDFNNEADTPDNFQSRRPNTSFCFLDIRSPGLGDTAMYLCATSRLNTEAFFGQGTRLTVV.